These 16 T cell receptor beta chains were all obtained from the same sample, sequenced in a study of T cell responses to AZD1222 COVID-19 vaccine. Assay used: immunoSEQ multiplex PCR; TCRdb lists only in-frame clones, some missing. The table includes about 160,000 clones, about 90% detected once. The starting material was peripheral blood, obtained on day 0 of AZD1222 vaccination. All receptors derive from an adult in good health.

The rearrangement uses TRBV28 and TRBJ1-5, with a tentative D call TRBD1 (5 bases). This CDR3 contains 15 residues. Germline V CDR1 and CDR2: MDHEN, SYDVKM. Trimming took 5 bases from V and 5 from J, leaving 16 bases between them. Here the CDR3 reads CASSPRGGADQPQHF. The CDR3 DNA sequence: TGTGCCAGCAGTCCCCGGGGCGGGGCCGATCAGCCCCAGCATTTT.

The rearrangement links TRBV10-3 to TRBJ1-3, with 8 bases lining up with TRBD1. Germline trimming cut 4 bases from V and 2 bases from J; bases unmatched to any gene: 7. Germline V gives CDR1 ENHRY, CDR2 SYGVKD. The CDR3 has 16 amino acids. The CDR3 is CAISGPSTGAGNTIYF. CDR3 nucleotide sequence: TGTGCCATCAGTGGGCCATCGACAGGGGCTGGAAACACCATATATTTT.

In nucleotides, the CDR3 is TGTGCCAGCAGGTACGGGGATAGTGAGCTTTATGGCTACACCTTC. Protein product: CASRYGDSELYGYTF. The chain carries TRBV27 and TRBJ1-2; no definite D call. The ends were cut back, 6 bases at V and 5 bases at J, with 19 bases in the middle. This CDR3 region has 15 residues. Per germline, CDR1 MNHEY and CDR2 SMNVEV (reference sequence).

The J gene is TRBJ1-2, the V gene TRBV2, with a weak D call TRBD1 (5 bases). Trimming removed 3 bases at V and 8 bases at J, with 22 bases between. The germline gives CDR1 SNHLY, CDR2 FYNNEI. There are 16 residues in the CDR3. CDR3 in amino acids: CASSDKEGDLGRGYTF. CDR3 nucleotide sequence: TGTGCCAGCAGTGACAAAGAAGGGGACCTAGGAAGGGGCTACACCTTC.

This rearrangement joins TRBV6-2 or TRBV6-3 to TRBJ2-2; D possibly corresponds to TRBD2 (6 bases). From germline, CDR1 is MNHEY and CDR2 SVGEGT. The CDR3 is 15 amino acids. Trimming removed 2 bases from V and 5 bases from J, with 12 bases in between. Written as DNA, the CDR3 is TGTGCCAGCAGTTACGTTCTGGGGGGAACCGGGGAGCTGTTTTTT. Amino acids: CASSYVLGGTGELFF.

The V call is TRBV5-4, the J call TRBJ2-2; D gene ambiguous. The CDR3 covers 15 residues. V lost 5 bases, J lost 1 base, and 12 bases lay in between. The germline CDR1 and CDR2 sequences are SGHNT and YYREEE (reference sequence). DNA of the CDR3: TGTGCCAGCAGTTCTGGACCGCTGAACACCGGGGAGCTGTTTTTT. Residues: CASSSGPLNTGELFF.

The rearrangement links TRBV7-2 to TRBJ1-1, with TRBD1 identical over 10 bases. CDR3 length equals 13 residues. V lost 5 bases to trimming and J lost 8 bases; unmatched junction nucleotides: 5. The germline CDR1 and CDR2 sequences are SGHTA and FQGNSA. CDR3 sequence (DNA): TGTGCCAGCAGCACCCGACAGGGGGCGGAAGCTTTCTTT. It is translated as CASSTRQGAEAFF.

This chain joins TRBV7-2 and TRBJ1-2; the D is unclear. CDR3 size: 15 residues. V was clipped by 2 bases and J by 0 bases, with 10 bases between them. The germline V gene encodes CDR1 SGHTA and CDR2 FQGNSA. The CDR3 DNA reads TGTGCCAGCAGCTTAACCCCCATTTCTAACTATGGCTACACCTTC. Translation gives CASSLTPISNYGYTF.

This clone turned up a few times. The chain has TRBV5-8 and TRBJ1-1, with D possibly TRBD1 on 5 matching bases. Per germline, CDR1 SGHTS and CDR2 YDEGEE. The V end was cut by 5 bases, the J end by 3 bases, with 11 bases between. This CDR3 is 13 amino acids long. CDR3 protein: CASSRTGHTEAFF. The CDR3 bases are TGTGCCAGCAGTCGGACGGGACACACTGAAGCTTTCTTT.

V is TRBV28 and J is TRBJ1-5, with D perhaps TRBD1 (6 bases). CDR3 length equals 14 residues. V was clipped by 6 bases and J by 10 bases, with 19 bases between them. The germline V gene encodes CDR1 MDHEN and CDR2 SYDVKM. The CDR3 DNA reads TGTGCCAGCAGCCTGACAGGCTCGAGGTTTCCCCAGCATTTT. Residues: CASSLTGSRFPQHF.

The rearrangement joins TRBV7-2 to TRBJ2-7; 10 nucleotides line up with TRBD2. Losses at the gene ends were 2 bases for V and 0 bases for J; bases not matched to a gene: 1. From germline, CDR1 is SGHTA and CDR2 FQGNSA. CDR3 size: 15 residues. CDR3 protein: CASSLTSGTSYEQYF. The CDR3, as DNA: TGTGCCAGCAGCTTAACTAGCGGGACCTCCTACGAGCAGTACTTC.

This clone was observed a handful of times. The rearrangement links TRBV2 to TRBJ2-2; D gene unclear. CDR3 length: 13 residues. Germline V gives CDR1 SNHLY, CDR2 FYNNEI. The germline V and J ends were trimmed by 4 bases and 5 bases, with 8 bases remaining between them. The chain's CDR3 is CASSGRDTGELFF. The CDR3 region has the DNA TGTGCCAGCAGTGGTAGGGATACCGGGGAGCTGTTTTTT.

The chain links TRBV19 to TRBJ1-2, with 7 bases that match TRBD1. V lost 3 bases, J lost 8 bases, and 9 bases stayed unmatched. The germline V gene has CDR1 LNHDA and CDR2 SQIVND (reference sequence). This CDR3 is built from 14 residues. The CDR3 sequence is CASSIGQVPWGYTF. In nucleotides, the CDR3 is TGTGCCAGTAGTATCGGACAGGTCCCGTGGGGCTACACCTTC.

The rearrangement uses TRBV28 and TRBJ2-3; D gene ambiguous. The germline V gene has CDR1 MDHEN and CDR2 SYDVKM. V shed 5 bases and J shed 1 base, with 4 bases lying between them. The CDR3 runs to 12 residues. The DNA of the CDR3 is TGTGCCAGCAGTCCCCGCACAGATACGCAGTATTTT. Residues: CASSPRTDTQYF.

This clone was picked up one time. The chain carries TRBV5-4 and TRBJ1-1; D remains ambiguous. CDR3 length: 13 amino acids. V lost 2 bases to trimming and J lost 0 bases, with 5 bases between them. Per the germline V gene, CDR1 is SGHNT and CDR2 is YYREEE (reference sequence). CDR3 bases: TGTGCCAGCAGCTTTTCAATGAACACTGAAGCTTTCTTT. It yields the protein CASSFSMNTEAFF.

The chain links TRBV5-1 to TRBJ1-4; D call uncertain. Germline CDR1 is SGHRS and CDR2 is YFSETQ. V dropped 4 bases and J dropped 4 bases, with 8 bases sitting between them. CDR3 size: 13 residues. The DNA for the CDR3 is TGCGCCAGCAGCCTGGGGAGTAATGAAAAACTGTTTTTT. It codes for CASSLGSNEKLFF.